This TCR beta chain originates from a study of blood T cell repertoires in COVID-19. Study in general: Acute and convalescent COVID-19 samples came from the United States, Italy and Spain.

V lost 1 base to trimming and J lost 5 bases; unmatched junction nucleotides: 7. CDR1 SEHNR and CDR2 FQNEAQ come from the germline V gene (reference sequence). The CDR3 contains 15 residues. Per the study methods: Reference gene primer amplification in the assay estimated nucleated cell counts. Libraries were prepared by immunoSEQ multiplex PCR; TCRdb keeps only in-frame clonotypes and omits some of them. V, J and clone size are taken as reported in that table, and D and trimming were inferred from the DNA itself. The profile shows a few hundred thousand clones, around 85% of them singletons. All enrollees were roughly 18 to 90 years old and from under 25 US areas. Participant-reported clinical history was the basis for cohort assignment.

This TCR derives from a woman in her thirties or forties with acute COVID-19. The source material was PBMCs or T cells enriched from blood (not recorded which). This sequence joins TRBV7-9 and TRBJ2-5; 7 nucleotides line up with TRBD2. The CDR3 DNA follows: TGTGCCAGCAGCTTAGTAGCGGGTGGAGGTGAGACCCAGTACTTC. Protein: CASSLVAGGGETQYF.